This is a list of T cell receptor beta chains from one sample in a study of T cell repertoires in aging, cancer and after chemotherapy. TCRdb re-called the multiplex PCR reads with MiXCR, one entry per CDR3 protein. The sample consists of roughly 6,300 distinct CDR3 sequences, approximately 40% of them appearing once. Sequencing was done on a sample of blood. The receptors here all came from a human donor in good health. CDR3s include the opening cysteine and the closing phenylalanine or tryptophan. A D gene is named only where the DNA matches it firmly. Clone size is given for some rows only: seen once, a few or many times, or a class if the clone is expanded.

j_call,d_call,v_call,clone_size,cdr3_nt,cdr3_aa
TRBJ2-5,.,TRBV6-5,few,TGTGCCAGCAGTTACACGCAGTACCAAGAGACCCAGTACTTC,CASSYTQYQETQYF
TRBJ2-2,.,TRBV12-3/TRBV12-4,few,TGTGCCAGCAGGGACCTCGACAGCCTCGGGGGGGAGCTGTTTTTT,CASRDLDSLGGELFF
TRBJ1-2,.,TRBV24-1,few,TGTGCCACCAGTGGCCAGGGCTATGGCTACACCTTC,CATSGQGYGYTF
TRBJ1-1,.,TRBV6-5,few,TGTGCCAGCAGTTACTTGGATGAAGCTTTCTTT,CASSYLDEAFF
TRBJ2-5,.,TRBV6-5,few,TGTGCCAGCAGTGACCGACCGGCGGAGACCCAGTACTTC,CASSDRPAETQYF
TRBJ1-4,TRBD1,TRBV5-6,once,TGCGCCAGCAGCTTGGGCCTACAGGGGGAGAATGAAAAACTGTTTTTT,CASSLGLQGENEKLFF
TRBJ2-2,TRBD1,TRBV6-5,medium-sized,TGTGCCAGCAGTTGGGACAGGGGGTCCGGGGAGCTGTTTTTT,CASSWDRGSGELFF
TRBJ2-1,.,TRBV18,.,TGTGCCAGCTCACCGATGGGGAACAATGAGCAGTTCTTC,CASSPMGNNEQFF
TRBJ2-1,TRBD1,TRBV27,few,TGTGCCAGCTCCAGGGGGCAAGGGGAGAATGAGCAGTTCTTC,CASSRGQGENEQFF
TRBJ2-1,.,TRBV6-2/TRBV6-3,.,TGTGCCAGCAGCCGTTATAGTCTAGAGGGGAATGAGCAGTTCTTC,CASSRYSLEGNEQFF
TRBJ1-5,TRBD1,TRBV19,few,TGTGCCAGCAAGAGGAGGACAGGGGACTATAGCAATCAGCCCCAGCATTTT,CASKRRTGDYSNQPQHF
TRBJ2-2,TRBD2,TRBV18,few,TGTGCCAGCTCGCCCACGACCGGGGGGTACGGGGAGCTGTTTTTT,CASSPTTGGYGELFF
TRBJ1-4,.,TRBV15,once,TGTGCCACCAGCAGAGACCGGTTACGGACTAATAAAAAACTGTTTTTT,CATSRDRLRTNKKLFF